The sequence of this TCR beta chain was determined in a study of blood T cell repertoires in COVID-19. Assay: immunoSEQ multiplex PCR; the TCRdb copy retains only in-frame clones and omits some. The sample includes 200,000 to 250,000 clones, over 75% of them seen just once. Sequences were obtained from peripheral blood. The source of this sequence is a woman between 65 and 79 years old with COVID-19, enrolled during active disease.

The CDR3 region is CACGNEKLFF. For the CDR3, the DNA is TGTGCCTGCGGTAATGAAAAACTGTTTTTT. V is TRBV30 and J is TRBJ1-4; no clear D gene. Per germline, CDR1 GTSNPN and CDR2 SVGIG (reference sequence). The CDR3 runs 10 residues. Trimming took 6 bases from V and 4 from J, leaving 3 bases between them.